The 17 T cell receptor beta chains below all came from one sample that was sequenced in a study of tissue T cells after allogeneic stem cell transplantation. TCRdb keeps only in-frame clones here, not all; method: immunoSEQ multiplex PCR. The data show about 43,000 clones, roughly 90% seen once. Sequencing was performed on blood, taken before transplantation. These receptors were collected from a woman aged 40 to 75 who later had graft-versus-host disease after an allogeneic stem cell transplant.

The chain joins TRBV19 to TRBJ1-1; D gene unclear. In germline, CDR1 is LNHDA, CDR2 SQIVND (reference sequence). Trimming pared 6 bases from V and 6 bases from J, leaving 14 bases between. This CDR3 region has 13 residues. CDR3: CASRGGVGAEAFF. CDR3 DNA sequence: TGTGCCAGTAGAGGCGGGGTGGGCGCTGAAGCTTTCTTT.

V usage is TRBV4-2 and J usage is TRBJ2-1; 11 bases are a match to TRBD2. CDR3 length: 15 amino acids. Germline V lookup: CDR1 LGHNA, CDR2 YNFKEQ. The V gene end was trimmed by 1 base and the J gene end by 5 bases; junction bases not matched to a gene: 1. This chain's CDR3 is CASSQVTSGDNEQFF. CDR3 coding DNA: TGTGCCAGCAGCCAAGTGACTAGCGGGGACAATGAGCAGTTCTTC.

This chain joins TRBV2 and TRBJ2-7; unclear D gene. Germline lookup yields CDR1 SNHLY and CDR2 FYNNEI. The length of the CDR3 is 14 residues. V was trimmed by 10 bases and J by 3 bases, leaving 19 bases between them. The CDR3: CAIGGEQDFYEQYF. The CDR3 nucleotides are TGTGCCATAGGTGGGGAACAAGATTTCTACGAGCAGTACTTC. Drawing the rest from reference TRBV2 and TRBJ2-7, the complete variable domain is EPEVTQTPSHQVTQMGQEVILRCVPISNHLYFYWYRQILGQKVEFLVSFYNNEISEKSEIFDDQFSVERPDGSNFTLKIRSTKLEDSAMYFCAIGGEQDFYEQYFGPGTRLTVT.

V gene TRBV2 combines with J gene TRBJ2-2; TRBD2 agrees at 7 bases. CDR1 is SNHLY and CDR2 is FYNNEI in the germline V gene. Unmatched junction bases numbered 7, after V lost 3 bases and J lost 0 bases. The CDR3 covers 17 residues. CDR3 amino acids: CASSDGGVLANTGELFF. DNA of the CDR3: TGTGCCAGCAGTGATGGGGGGGTGCTGGCGAACACCGGGGAGCTGTTTTTT.

The chain has TRBV7-2 and TRBJ2-5; D gene ambiguous. The CDR3 is made up of 13 amino acids. CDR1 SGHTA and CDR2 FQGNSA come from the germline V gene. V lost 1 base and J 5 bases, leaving 8 bases between the germline ends. The CDR3 nucleotides are TGTGCCAGCAGCTTAGTCAGACGGGAGACCCAGTACTTC. Translation gives CASSLVRRETQYF.

The rearrangement uses TRBV7-9 and TRBJ1-5; 9 bases line up with TRBD1. J lost 8 bases, V lost 5 bases, and 10 bases had no gene match. Germline V gene data show CDR1 as SEHNR and CDR2 as FQNEAQ (reference sequence). The CDR3 runs 15 residues. DNA for the CDR3: TGTGCCAGCAGCCTGAGCGGACAGGGGAATAAGCCCCAGCATTTT. The encoded protein is CASSLSGQGNKPQHF.

The V gene is TRBV28, the J gene TRBJ1-2; D is unresolved. CDR1 and CDR2 (germline): MDHEN, SYDVKM. Trimming stripped 7 bases from V and 1 base from J, with 13 bases between. The CDR3 is 14 amino acids. CDR3 coding DNA: TGTGCCAGCACCAAAATCCGCAGTAACTATGGCTACACCTTC. As protein: CASTKIRSNYGYTF.

CDR3 DNA sequence: TGTGCCAGCAGTTTAGCCTTCGGGACAGACTACACCTTC. The encoded protein is CASSLAFGTDYTF. The chain recombines TRBV12-3 or TRBV12-4 with TRBJ1-2, with 7 bases that match TRBD1. Losses at the gene ends were 0 bases for V and 10 bases for J; bases not matched to a gene: 5. The CDR3 length is 13 residues.

V is TRBV6-5 and J is TRBJ2-2; D is perhaps TRBD1 or TRBD2 (6 bases each). Germline CDR1 is MNHEY and CDR2 is SVGAGI. CDR3 length equals 16 residues. Trimming shortened V by 2 bases and J by 6 bases, and 16 bases separated the two germline ends. For the CDR3, the DNA is TGTGCCAGCAGTTACCTAGGGGGGAAACAGTCCGGGGAGCTGTTTTTT. It codes for CASSYLGGKQSGELFF.

The rearrangement joins TRBV27 to TRBJ1-5, with D unresolved. Germline V gene data show CDR1 as MNHEY and CDR2 as SMNVEV (reference sequence). CDR3 length: 14 amino acids. V was clipped by 4 bases and J by 0 bases, with 7 bases between them. CDR3 nucleotides: TGTGCCAGCAGTTCCGCCCTTAGCAATCAGCCCCAGCATTTT. This translates into CASSSALSNQPQHF.

A note on this clone: The junction differs from germline at one of its ends, possibly a read error. The chain uses TRBV4-3 and TRBJ1-5; no clear D. Germline CDR1 and CDR2: LGHNA and YSLEER. This CDR3 is 16 amino acids long. The CDR3 loop is CASSQDRSYSNQSQHF. CDR3 in DNA: TGCGCCAGCAGCCAAGATCGGTCCTATAGCAATCAGTCCCAGCATTTT.

Concerning this clone itself: The junction departs from the called germline gene at one end, perhaps through a read error. The chain employs TRBV5-1 and TRBJ1-1; 9 bases agree with TRBD1. Looked up from germline, CDR1 is SGHRS and CDR2 is YFSETQ. This CDR3 contains 14 residues. The CDR3 loop is CASSFGQGNAEAFF. Here the CDR3 DNA reads TGCGCCAGCAGCTTCGGACAGGGGAACGCTGAAGCTTTCTTT.

This clone was recorded once. The chain carries TRBV20-1 and TRBJ2-3; D remains ambiguous. Germline V gene lookup returns CDR1 DFQATT and CDR2 SNEGSKA (reference sequence). The CDR3 is 11 residues long. V lost 4 bases and J 5 bases, leaving 7 bases between the germline ends. The CDR3: CSAKDRDTQYF. The DNA of the CDR3 is TGCAGTGCTAAGGACCGAGATACGCAGTATTTT.

This chain uses TRBV28 with TRBJ2-5; D is tentatively TRBD1 or TRBD2 (6 bases each). Trimming left V 5 bases short and J 5 bases short, with 12 bases between. The CDR3 length is 13 residues. Germline V gene data show CDR1 as MDHEN and CDR2 as SYDVKM. CDR3 coding DNA: TGTGCCAGCAGTGGCCGGGGGCGCGAGACCCAGTACTTC. Translating gives CASSGRGRETQYF.

The chain links TRBV29-1 to TRBJ1-1, with 8 bases fitting TRBD1. Germline V gives CDR1 SQVTM, CDR2 ANQGSEA. The J segment lost 0 bases and the V segment lost 7 bases, leaving 13 bases of the junction unmatched. The CDR3 contains 16 residues. CDR3 in DNA: TGCAGCGCCAGGACAGGGAGATCGGGGTTGAACACTGAAGCTTTCTTT. It encodes CSARTGRSGLNTEAFF.

The CDR3 region has the DNA TGTGCCAGCAGCCCAAAGCAAGGATTTGGCGAGGGGCCGAATGAAAAACTGTTTTTT. This gives the protein CASSPKQGFGEGPNEKLFF. The V and J genes are TRBV4-2 and TRBJ1-4, with D possibly TRBD1 on 5 matching bases. V was cut by 4 bases and J by 5 bases, with 26 bases left in between. Germline CDR1 reads LGHNA; CDR2 reads YNFKEQ. The CDR3 contains 19 residues.

In its sample, this clone was seen a few times. V is TRBV29-1 and J is TRBJ2-2; D perhaps matches TRBD1 (6 bases). V was cut by 6 bases and J by 6 bases, with 11 bases left in between. The CDR3 has 12 residues. The germline V gene has CDR1 SQVTM and CDR2 ANQGSEA. The CDR3 sequence: CSVLSGAGELFF. As DNA, the CDR3 is TGCAGCGTCTTATCAGGGGCCGGGGAGCTGTTTTTT.